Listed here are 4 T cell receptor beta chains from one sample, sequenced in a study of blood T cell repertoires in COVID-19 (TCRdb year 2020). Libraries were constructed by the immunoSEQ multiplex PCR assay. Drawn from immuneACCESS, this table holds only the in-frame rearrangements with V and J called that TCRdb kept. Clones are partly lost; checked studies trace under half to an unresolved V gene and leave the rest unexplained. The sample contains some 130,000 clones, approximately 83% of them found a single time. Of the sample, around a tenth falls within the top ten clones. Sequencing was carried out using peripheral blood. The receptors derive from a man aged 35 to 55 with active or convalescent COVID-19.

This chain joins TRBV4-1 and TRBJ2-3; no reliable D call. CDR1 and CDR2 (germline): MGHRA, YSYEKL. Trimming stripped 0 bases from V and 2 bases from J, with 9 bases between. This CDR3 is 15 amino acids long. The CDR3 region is CASSQDPNPTDTQYF. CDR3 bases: TGCGCCAGCAGCCAAGATCCTAATCCCACAGATACGCAGTATTTT.

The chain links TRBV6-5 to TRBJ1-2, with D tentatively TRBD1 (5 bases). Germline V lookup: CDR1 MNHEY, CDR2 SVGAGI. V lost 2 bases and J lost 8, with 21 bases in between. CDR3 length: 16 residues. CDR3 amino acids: CASSYVLGPGSIGYTF. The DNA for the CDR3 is TGTGCCAGCAGTTACGTCCTAGGACCAGGGTCCATCGGCTACACCTTC.

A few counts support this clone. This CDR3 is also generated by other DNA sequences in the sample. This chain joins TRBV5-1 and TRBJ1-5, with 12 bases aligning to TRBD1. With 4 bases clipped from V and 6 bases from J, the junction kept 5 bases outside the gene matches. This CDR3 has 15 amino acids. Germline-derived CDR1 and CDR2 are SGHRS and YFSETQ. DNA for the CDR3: TGCGCCAGCAGCCCGGGGACAGGGGGCAGTCAGCCCCAGCATTTT. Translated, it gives CASSPGTGGSQPQHF.

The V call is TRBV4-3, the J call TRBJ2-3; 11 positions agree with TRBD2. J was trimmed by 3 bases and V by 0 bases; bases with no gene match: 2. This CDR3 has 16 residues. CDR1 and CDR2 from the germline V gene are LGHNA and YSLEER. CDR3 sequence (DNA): TGCGCCAGCAGCCAAGATGTAGCGGGGGGGACAGATACGCAGTATTTT. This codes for CASSQDVAGGTDTQYF.